The source of this T cell receptor beta chain is a study of T-cell memory formation after mild COVID-19. Researchers used 5'RACE with constant-segment primers to make TCR alpha and TCR beta cDNA libraries that carry sample barcodes and UMIs. TCRdb itself ran the 5' RACE reads through MiXCR, one entry per CDR3 protein. The sample contains about 180,000 distinct CDR3 sequences, approximately 16% of which appear only once. Many counts were recorded for this clonotype. Its specificity is unknown. Findings and caveats of the study: Second-wave clones that peaked on day 37 lacked confirmed SARS-CoV-2 specificity. Memory from before infection featured some responding clones, which suggests cross-reactive memory joined. Contracting CD4+ clones lay largely in CM and EM, with CD8+ ones residing in EMRA.

This CDR3 contains 16 residues. Germline V gene lookup returns CDR1 SEHNR and CDR2 FQNEAQ (reference sequence). V was trimmed by 6 bases and J by 1 base, leaving 18 bases between them. Sample: PBMCs or a T cell subset sorted from them (not recorded which). The J gene is TRBJ2-5, the V gene TRBV7-9; D is possibly TRBD2 (6 bases). The source of this sequence is an adult woman who had mild COVID-19 (a few samples of this study predate the infection). Cell type and time point are not known. The CDR3, as DNA: TGTGCCAGCAGTTGGAGGGGTAGCGGAAGCCAAGAGACCCAGTACTTC. Protein sequence: CASSWRGSGSQETQYF.